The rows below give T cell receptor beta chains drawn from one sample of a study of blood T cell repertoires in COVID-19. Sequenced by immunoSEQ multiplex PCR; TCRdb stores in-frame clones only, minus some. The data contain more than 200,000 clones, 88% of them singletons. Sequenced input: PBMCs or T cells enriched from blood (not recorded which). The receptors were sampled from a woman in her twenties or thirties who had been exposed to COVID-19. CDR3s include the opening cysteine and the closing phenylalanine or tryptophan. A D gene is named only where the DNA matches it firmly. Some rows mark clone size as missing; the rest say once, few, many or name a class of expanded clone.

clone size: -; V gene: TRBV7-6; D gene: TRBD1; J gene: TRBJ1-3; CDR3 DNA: TGTGCCAGCAGTTTAATACAGGGGGTCTCTGGAAACACCATATATTTT; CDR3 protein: CASSLIQGVSGNTIYF
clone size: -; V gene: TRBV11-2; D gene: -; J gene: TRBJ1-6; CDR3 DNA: TGTGCCAGCAGCTTAATTTTTGGGGCGCGGGGTAATTCACCCCTCCACTTT; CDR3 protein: CASSLIFGARGNSPLHF
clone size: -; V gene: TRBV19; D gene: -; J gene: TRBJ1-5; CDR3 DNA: TGTGCCAGTAGTAGCAGGGGAACCCAGCATTTT; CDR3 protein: CASSSRGTQHF
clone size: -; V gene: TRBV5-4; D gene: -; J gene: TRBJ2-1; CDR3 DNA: TGTGCCAGCAGCCTTAGAAGCGAGCAGTTCTTC; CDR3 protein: CASSLRSEQFF
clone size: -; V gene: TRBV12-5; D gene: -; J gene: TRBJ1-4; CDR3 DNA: TGTGCTAGTGGTTTGGTTAGCACAGGGCAAACTAATGAAAAACTGTTTTTT; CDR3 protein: CASGLVSTGQTNEKLFF
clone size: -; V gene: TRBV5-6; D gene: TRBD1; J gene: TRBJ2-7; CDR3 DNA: TGTGCCAGCAGCCCCGGGACAGGGGGCCGATACGAGCAGTACTTC; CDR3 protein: CASSPGTGGRYEQYF
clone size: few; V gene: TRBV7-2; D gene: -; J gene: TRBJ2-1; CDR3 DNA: TGTGCCAGCAGCTTTGGTCGGAGTTACAATGAGCAGTTCTTC; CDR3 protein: CASSFGRSYNEQFF
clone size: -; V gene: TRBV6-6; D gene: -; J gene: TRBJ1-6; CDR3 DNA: TGTGCCAGCACCGACGGGAATTCACCCCTCCACTTT; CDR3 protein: CASTDGNSPLHF
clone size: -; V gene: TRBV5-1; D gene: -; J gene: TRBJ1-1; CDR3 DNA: TGCGCCAGCAGCGCAGCGGGGGCCACTGAAGCTTTCTTT; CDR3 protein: CASSAAGATEAFF
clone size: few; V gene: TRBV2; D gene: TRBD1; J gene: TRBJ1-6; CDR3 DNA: TGTGCCAGCGAACGACAGGGGACGTATAATTCACCCCTCCACTTT; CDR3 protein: CASERQGTYNSPLHF
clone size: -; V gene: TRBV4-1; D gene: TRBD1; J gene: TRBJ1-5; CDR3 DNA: TGCGCCAGCAGCCAGGATGGACAGGGTGAACAGCCCCAGCATTTT; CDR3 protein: CASSQDGQGEQPQHF
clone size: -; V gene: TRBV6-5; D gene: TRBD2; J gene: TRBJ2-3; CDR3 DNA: TGTGCCAGCAAGGTAGCGGGAATAAGCACAGATACGCAGTATTTT; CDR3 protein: CASKVAGISTDTQYF
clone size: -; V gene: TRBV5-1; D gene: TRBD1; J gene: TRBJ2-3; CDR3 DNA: TGCGCCAGCAGCGCATTAACAGGGGGCCTAGGCGATACGCAGTATTTT; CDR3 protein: CASSALTGGLGDTQYF
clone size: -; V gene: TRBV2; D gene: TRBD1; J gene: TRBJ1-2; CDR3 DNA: TGTGCCAGCAGTGAAAGACAGGGGAGGAACTATGGCTACACCTTC; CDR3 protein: CASSERQGRNYGYTF
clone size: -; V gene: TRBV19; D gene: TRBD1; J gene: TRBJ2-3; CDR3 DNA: TGTGCCAGTAGTATCCGGGGAAACAGGGGCGGAACAGATACGCAGTATTTT; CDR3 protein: CASSIRGNRGGTDTQYF
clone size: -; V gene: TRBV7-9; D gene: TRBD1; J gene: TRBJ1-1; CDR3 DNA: TGTGCCAGCAGCCATAGCATTAGACGGGACAGGGACACTGAAGCTTTCTTT; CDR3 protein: CASSHSIRRDRDTEAFF
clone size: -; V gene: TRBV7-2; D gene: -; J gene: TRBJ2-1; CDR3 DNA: TGTGCCAGCAGCTGGGGGCTCATTCACAATGAGCAGTTCTTC; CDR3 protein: CASSWGLIHNEQFF
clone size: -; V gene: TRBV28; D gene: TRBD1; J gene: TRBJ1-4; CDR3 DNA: TGTGCCAGCAGTTCAGGGGGCGAGGATGAAAAACTGTTTTTT; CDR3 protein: CASSSGGEDEKLFF
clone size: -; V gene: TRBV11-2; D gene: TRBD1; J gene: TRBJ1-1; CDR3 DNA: TGTGCCAGCAGGCCAATCAGGGGGTTGGGGAACACTGAAGCTTTCTTT; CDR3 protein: CASRPIRGLGNTEAFF
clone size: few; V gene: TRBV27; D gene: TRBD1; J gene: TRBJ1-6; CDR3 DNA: TGTGCCAGCAGTTTACGAACAGGGGCCAGCTCCTATAATTCACCCCTCCACTTT; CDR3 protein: CASSLRTGASSYNSPLHF
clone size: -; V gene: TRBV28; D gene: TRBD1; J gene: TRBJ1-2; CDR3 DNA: TGTGCCAGCAGTCTCACACGGGGGGGACAGGGCTACACCTTC; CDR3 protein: CASSLTRGGQGYTF
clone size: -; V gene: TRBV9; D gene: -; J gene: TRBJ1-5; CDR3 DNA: TGTGCCAGCAGCGAGACAGACAGCAATCAGCCCCAGCATTTT; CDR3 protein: CASSETDSNQPQHF
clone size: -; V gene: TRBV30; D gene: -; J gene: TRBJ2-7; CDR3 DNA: TGTGCCTGGACCAAACCTCGGCAGGGCTACGAGCAGTACTTC; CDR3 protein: CAWTKPRQGYEQYF
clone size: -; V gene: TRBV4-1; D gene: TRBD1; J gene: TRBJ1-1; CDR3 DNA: TGCGCCAGCAGCCCCGGGACAGGGAAAAGGATTGAAGCTTTCTTT; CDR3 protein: CASSPGTGKRIEAFF
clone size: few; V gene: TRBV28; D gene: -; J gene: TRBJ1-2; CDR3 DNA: TGTGCCAGCAATGAGTTGAGGAGCTATGGCTACACCTTC; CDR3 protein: CASNELRSYGYTF
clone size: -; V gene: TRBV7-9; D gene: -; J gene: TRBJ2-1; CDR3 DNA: TGTGCCAGCAGCTTCCCCTTATTGAGAGGAAACAATGAGCAGTTCTTC; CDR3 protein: CASSFPLLRGNNEQFF
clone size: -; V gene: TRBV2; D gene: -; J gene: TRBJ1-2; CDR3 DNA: TGTGCCAGCAGTCGAGGGGCAATAGCGGGGAACTATGGCTACACCTTC; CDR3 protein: CASSRGAIAGNYGYTF
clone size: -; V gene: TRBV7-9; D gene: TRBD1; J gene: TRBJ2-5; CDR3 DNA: TGTGCCAGCAGCGCCCGACAGGGGGCGAGGCAAGAGACCCAGTACTTC; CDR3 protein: CASSARQGARQETQYF
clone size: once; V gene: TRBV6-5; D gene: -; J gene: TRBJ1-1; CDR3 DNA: TGTGCCACCCGGAGCGGGGGTAGCACTGAAGCTTTCTTT; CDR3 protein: CATRSGGSTEAFF
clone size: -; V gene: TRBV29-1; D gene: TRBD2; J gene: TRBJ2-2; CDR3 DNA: TGCAGCGTCCCCCGGACTAGCGGGCCCTTAAATACCGGGGAGCTGTTTTTT; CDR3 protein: CSVPRTSGPLNTGELFF